These T cell receptor beta chains were read from a single sample in a study of CD8 T cells in Susac syndrome. TCRdb reanalysed the immunoSEQ multiplex PCR reads using MiXCR and keeps one entry per CDR3 protein. The repertoire includes about 180,000 distinct CDR3 sequences, 85% to 95% of them detected once, and roughly 0.16% sits in the top ten. Sequenced: CD8+ T cells from PBMCs. The source is a human donor with multiple sclerosis. Each CDR3 is given with its conserved first and last residue. The order of the fields is clone size, V gene, D gene, J gene, CDR3 protein, CDR3 DNA. A D gene is named only where the DNA matches it firmly. Some rows mark clone size as missing; the rest say once, few, many or name a class of expanded clone.

-,TRBV2,-,TRBJ2-7,CASTGGQTYEQYF,TGTGCCAGCACAGGAGGGCAGACCTACGAGCAGTACTTC
-,TRBV20-1,TRBD2,TRBJ2-5,CSARNLAGGPSETQYF,TGCAGTGCTAGGAACCTAGCGGGAGGGCCCTCTGAGACCCAGTACTTC
-,TRBV12-3/TRBV12-4,-,TRBJ2-1,CASNTRGVGEQFF,TGTGCCAGCAACACCAGGGGGGTTGGCGAGCAGTTCTTC
-,TRBV5-6,TRBD2,TRBJ2-1,CASSPGLAGVVNEQFF,TGTGCCAGCAGCCCGGGACTAGCGGGAGTGGTCAATGAGCAGTTCTTC
-,TRBV28,-,TRBJ1-5,CASSPYRESNQPQHF,TGTGCCAGCAGTCCCTACAGGGAGAGCAATCAGCCCCAGCATTTT
-,TRBV6-5,TRBD2,TRBJ2-7,CAVQWASGDYEQYF,TGTGCCGTTCAATGGGCTAGCGGAGATTACGAGCAGTACTTC
-,TRBV29-1,-,TRBJ1-1,CSVVTGETEAFF,TGCAGCGTTGTGACCGGGGAGACTGAAGCTTTCTTT
once,TRBV20-1,TRBD2,TRBJ2-1,CSAREEPRDPGRAHNEQFF,TGCAGTGCTAGAGAAGAGCCCCGGGACCCCGGGAGGGCGCACAATGAGCAGTTCTTC
-,TRBV29-1,TRBD2,TRBJ2-1,CSVVGLAGYNEQFF,TGCAGCGTTGTGGGGCTAGCGGGATACAATGAGCAGTTCTTC
-,TRBV29-1,-,TRBJ2-3,CSVPSGGSDTQYF,TGCAGCGTTCCGTCGGGCGGGTCAGATACGCAGTATTTT
-,TRBV12-5,-,TRBJ1-3,CASEERHFWDTIYF,TGTGCTAGTGAAGAAAGACACTTCTGGGACACCATATATTTT
few,TRBV29-1,-,TRBJ2-7,CSVVGLGGEQYF,TGCAGCGTTGTAGGACTAGGGGGTGAGCAGTACTTC
-,TRBV7-8,TRBD1,TRBJ2-2,CASSPMTGYTGELFF,TGTGCCAGCAGCCCCATGACAGGGTACACCGGGGAGCTGTTTTTT
-,TRBV5-1,-,TRBJ1-5,CASSLGGQSNQPQHF,TGCGCCAGCAGCTTGGGGGGGCAAAGCAATCAGCCCCAGCATTTT
-,TRBV9,TRBD1,TRBJ1-1,CASSVEGTEYTEAFF,TGTGCCAGCAGCGTAGAAGGGACAGAATACACTGAAGCTTTCTTT